The source of this T cell receptor (beta chain) is a study of blood T cell repertoires in COVID-19. Study-wide context: Collection of acute and convalescent COVID-19 samples took place in the United States, Italy and Spain. T cells, B-cell-depleted T cells, or PBMCs provided the cDNA or gDNA that served as material.

The authors' processing: The authors estimated nucleated cell counts from reference gene primer amplification. Sequencing was performed with immunoSEQ multiplex PCR; in TCRdb, only in-frame clones are kept and a portion is missing. The V and J calls and clone size are taken from that table; D and trimming were inferred from the DNA. The sample carries around 100,000 clones, approximately 83% recorded once. The CDR3 loop spans 17 amino acids. Trimming shortened V by 4 bases and J by 6 bases, and 23 bases separated the two germline ends. The germline V gene encodes CDR1 SGDLS and CDR2 YYNGEE. Sequences were obtained from peripheral blood. This receptor was taken from a woman in her 70s with acute or convalescent COVID-19. This sequence joins TRBV9 and TRBJ2-1; TRBD2 might be the D (6 bases). DNA of the CDR3: TGTGCCAGCAGCTTCCGCTCCCGGGACTCCCTCTCCAATGAGCAGTTCTTC. Translation gives CASSFRSRDSLSNEQFF. Full variable domain (rest looked up from reference TRBV9 and TRBJ2-1): DSGVTQTPKHLITATGQRVTLRCSPRSGDLSVYWYQQSLDQGLQFLIQYYNGEERAKGNILERFSAQQFPDLHSELNLSSLELGDSALYFCASSFRSRDSLSNEQFFGPGTRLTVL.